Listed below are T cell receptor beta chains from one sample, sequenced in a study of blood T cell repertoires in COVID-19. The assay was immunoSEQ multiplex PCR, and TCRdb's table has in-frame clones only and misses some. This sample has tens of thousands of clones, with about 91% found just once. Material for sequencing was peripheral blood. The receptors here all came from a woman of 80 years or more with acute or convalescent COVID-19. Both conserved end residues are part of each CDR3. A D gene is named only where the DNA matches it firmly. Size tells how often a clone was seen (once, few, many) or the class of an expanded clone, and some rows leave it out.

abundance: -
j_gene: TRBJ1-5
d_gene: -
v_gene: TRBV5-1
CDR3nt: TGCGCCAGCAGCCCCACGGACAGAGATCAGCCCCAGCATTTT
CDR3aa: CASSPTDRDQPQHF

abundance: few
j_gene: TRBJ1-1
d_gene: -
v_gene: TRBV29-1
CDR3nt: TGCAGCGTTGGGCAGGGGTCAAACACTGAAGCTTTCTTT
CDR3aa: CSVGQGSNTEAFF

abundance: -
j_gene: TRBJ1-6
d_gene: TRBD1
v_gene: TRBV19
CDR3nt: TGTGCCAGTAGTCTAGCGGGACAGTATGAAGGGAATTCACCCCTCCACTTT
CDR3aa: CASSLAGQYEGNSPLHF

abundance: -
j_gene: TRBJ2-2
d_gene: -
v_gene: TRBV18
CDR3nt: TGTGCCAGCTCACCTAACCAGGGGCAGACCGGGGAGCTGTTTTTT
CDR3aa: CASSPNQGQTGELFF

abundance: -
j_gene: TRBJ2-7
d_gene: TRBD1
v_gene: TRBV7-9
CDR3nt: TGTGCCAGCAGCGCACTAACCGGGACAGGGGTGTACGAGCAGTACTTC
CDR3aa: CASSALTGTGVYEQYF

abundance: -
j_gene: TRBJ1-2
d_gene: -
v_gene: TRBV5-1
CDR3nt: TGCGCCAGCAGTACCGGGGGGGCCACTTATGGCTACACCTTC
CDR3aa: CASSTGGATYGYTF

abundance: -
j_gene: TRBJ2-7
d_gene: -
v_gene: TRBV7-8
CDR3nt: TGTGCCAGCAGCTTAGAGGCAGGGACCTACGAGCAGTACTTC
CDR3aa: CASSLEAGTYEQYF

abundance: -
j_gene: TRBJ1-2
d_gene: TRBD1
v_gene: TRBV11-2
CDR3nt: TGTGCCAGCAGCTTACCCGACAGGGGGTCCGGCTACACCTTC
CDR3aa: CASSLPDRGSGYTF

abundance: once
j_gene: TRBJ2-7
d_gene: TRBD1
v_gene: TRBV13
CDR3nt: TGTGCCAGCAGCTCAGACAGGGGTCAGTTCTACGAGCAGTACTTC
CDR3aa: CASSSDRGQFYEQYF

abundance: -
j_gene: TRBJ1-6
d_gene: -
v_gene: TRBV29-1
CDR3nt: TGCAGCGTTAAACAGGGTTTAAAGGATAATTCACCCCTCCACTTT
CDR3aa: CSVKQGLKDNSPLHF

abundance: -
j_gene: TRBJ1-2
d_gene: -
v_gene: TRBV19
CDR3nt: TGTGCCACAGAACGGGGTTCCCCTAACTATGGCTACACCTTC
CDR3aa: CATERGSPNYGYTF

abundance: -
j_gene: TRBJ1-5
d_gene: TRBD1
v_gene: TRBV30
CDR3nt: TGTGCCTGGAGTAGGAGACAGGGGGCTGGCGGCAATCAGCCCCAGCATTTT
CDR3aa: CAWSRRQGAGGNQPQHF

abundance: once
j_gene: TRBJ2-1
d_gene: -
v_gene: TRBV9
CDR3nt: TGTGCCAGCAGCGTAGGGTCGAGCTCCAACAATGAGCAGTTCTTC
CDR3aa: CASSVGSSSNNEQFF

abundance: few
j_gene: TRBJ1-2
d_gene: -
v_gene: TRBV7-8
CDR3nt: TGTGCCAGCAGCCCCCGCCCAGGGGACTATGGCTACACCTTC
CDR3aa: CASSPRPGDYGYTF

abundance: -
j_gene: TRBJ1-2
d_gene: -
v_gene: TRBV9
CDR3nt: TGTGCCAGTCACGAGCTCCCGGGGGGCGGTGGCTACACCTTC
CDR3aa: CASHELPGGGGYTF

abundance: -
j_gene: TRBJ1-1
d_gene: -
v_gene: TRBV19
CDR3nt: TGTGCCAGTACCCCGACTGTGACCGTTAAAGCTTTCTTT
CDR3aa: CASTPTVTVKAFF

abundance: -
j_gene: TRBJ2-1
d_gene: TRBD1
v_gene: TRBV11-3
CDR3nt: TGTGCCAGCAGCTTAGGAGGACAGGGCACCTACAATGAGCAGTTCTTC
CDR3aa: CASSLGGQGTYNEQFF

abundance: -
j_gene: TRBJ1-2
d_gene: TRBD1
v_gene: TRBV19
CDR3nt: TGTGCCAGTAGTAGGGCCGGACAGGGGGCAGGCTATGGCTACACCTTC
CDR3aa: CASSRAGQGAGYGYTF

abundance: once
j_gene: TRBJ1-5
d_gene: -
v_gene: TRBV5-4
CDR3nt: TGTGCCAGCAGCTCCGGAGGTAGCAATCAGCCCCAGCATTTT
CDR3aa: CASSSGGSNQPQHF

abundance: -
j_gene: TRBJ1-1
d_gene: TRBD1
v_gene: TRBV7-3
CDR3nt: TGTGCCAGCAGTCTTACTCCGGGACAGGCGAACACTGAAGCTTTCTTT
CDR3aa: CASSLTPGQANTEAFF

abundance: -
j_gene: TRBJ2-1
d_gene: TRBD1
v_gene: TRBV6-5
CDR3nt: TGTGCCAGCAGCGGGGGGACAGGGGGTAGCCATGAGCAGTTCTTC
CDR3aa: CASSGGTGGSHEQFF

abundance: -
j_gene: TRBJ1-2
d_gene: -
v_gene: TRBV5-4
CDR3nt: TGTGCCAGCAGCTTGGCCAGTCAGGGTCGGGGCTACACCTTC
CDR3aa: CASSLASQGRGYTF

abundance: -
j_gene: TRBJ1-6
d_gene: TRBD1
v_gene: TRBV7-6
CDR3nt: TGTGCCAGCAGCTTAGGACAGGGCTATAATTCACCCCTCCACTTT
CDR3aa: CASSLGQGYNSPLHF

abundance: -
j_gene: TRBJ1-2
d_gene: -
v_gene: TRBV12-3/TRBV12-4
CDR3nt: TGTGCCAGCAGTTTCCCACAGACCCGGGGCTACACCTTC
CDR3aa: CASSFPQTRGYTF

abundance: -
j_gene: TRBJ2-2
d_gene: TRBD1
v_gene: TRBV9
CDR3nt: TGTGCCTGCGGGACAGGGGTCACCGGGGAGCTGTTTTTT
CDR3aa: CACGTGVTGELFF